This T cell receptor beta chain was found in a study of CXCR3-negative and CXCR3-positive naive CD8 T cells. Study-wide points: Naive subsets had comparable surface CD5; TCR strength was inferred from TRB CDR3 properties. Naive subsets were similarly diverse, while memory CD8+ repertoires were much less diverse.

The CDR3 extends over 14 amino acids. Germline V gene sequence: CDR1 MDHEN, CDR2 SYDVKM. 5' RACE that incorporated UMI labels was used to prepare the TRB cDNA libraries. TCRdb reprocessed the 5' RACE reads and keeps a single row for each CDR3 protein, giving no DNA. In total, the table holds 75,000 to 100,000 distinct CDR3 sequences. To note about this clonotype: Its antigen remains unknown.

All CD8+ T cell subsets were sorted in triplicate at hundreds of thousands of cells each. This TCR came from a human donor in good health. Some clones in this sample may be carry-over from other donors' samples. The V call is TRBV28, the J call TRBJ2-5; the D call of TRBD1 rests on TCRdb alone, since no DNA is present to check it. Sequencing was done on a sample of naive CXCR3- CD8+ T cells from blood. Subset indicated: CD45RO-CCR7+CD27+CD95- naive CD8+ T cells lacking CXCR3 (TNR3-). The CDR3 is CASSVTGGRETQYF.